The 10 T cell receptor beta chains below were found in one sample sequenced in a study of T cell clonotyping in hematopoietic cell transplantation (dated by TCRdb to the early 2020s). The time point label of this sample denotes: 30 days after allo-HCT. Libraries were prepared through the immunoSEQ multiplex PCR assay. In its TCRdb copy, this immuneACCESS table keeps in-frame sequences only and misses some clones. Where compared with another copy, unresolved V genes explain less than half of these, and the others have no known cause. Counted in this sample were 13,000 to 15,000 clones; around 98% of them appeared once. The biggest ten clones account for approximately 4% of the sample. Specimen: peripheral blood mononuclear cells, collected 30 days after allogeneic stem cell transplant. These receptors were obtained from a female patient in her forties or fifties who had an allogeneic stem cell transplant from an unrelated donor, so T cells may come from the graft donor. Some clones in this sample may be carry-over from other donors' samples.

In this sample, this clone turned up once. The chain employs TRBV5-4 and TRBJ2-3, with TRBD2 identical over 12 bases. There are 18 residues in the CDR3. Losses at the gene ends were 6 bases for V and 4 bases for J; bases not matched to a gene: 15. CDR1 SGHNT and CDR2 YYREEE come from the germline V gene (reference sequence). Written as DNA, the CDR3 is TGTGCCAGCACCAGATCTGTGCTTGGACTAGCGGGATCAGATACGCAGTATTTT. It codes for CASTRSVLGLAGSDTQYF.

The rearrangement links TRBV19 to TRBJ2-1; TRBD2 aligns across 15 bases. Germline values: CDR1 LNHDA, CDR2 SQIVND (reference sequence). Trimming removed 5 bases from V and 0 bases from J; junction bases left unmatched: 14. The CDR3 spans 21 residues. CDR3 residues: CASSPRPGLAGGPSSYNEQFF. For the CDR3, the DNA is TGTGCCAGTAGTCCCCGGCCCGGACTAGCGGGGGGGCCATCCTCCTACAATGAGCAGTTCTTC.

This clone has a single count. CDR3 residues: CASTLAGGMAGELFF. The CDR3 nucleotides are TGCGCCAGCACACTAGCGGGGGGAATGGCCGGGGAGCTGTTTTTT. V gene TRBV10-2 combines with J gene TRBJ2-2; 12 positions match TRBD2. The CDR3 consists of 15 residues. Germline loops: CDR1 WSHSY, CDR2 SAAADI. V shed 7 bases, J shed 6 bases, and the junction held 6 bases outside the gene matches.

About this clone: At one end, the junction sequence differs from germline, possibly due to a read error. This sequence joins TRBV7-7 and TRBJ2-2, with D possibly being TRBD1 (5 bases). CDR3 size: 14 residues. The V gene's germline CDR1 is SSHAT and CDR2 FNYEAQ (reference sequence). CDR3 in amino acids: CASTGKGLTGELFF. The CDR3 region has the DNA TGTGCTAGCACCGGAAAGGGGCTCACCGGGGAGCTGTTTTTT. The full variable domain, in which reference TRBV7-7 and TRBJ2-2 provide the parts outside the CDR3, is GAGVSQSPRYKVTKRGQDVTLRCDPISSHATLYWYQQALGQGPEFLTYFNYEAQPDKSGLPSDRFSAERPEGSISTLTIQRTEQRDSAMYRCASTGKGLTGELFFGEGSRLTVL.

The rearrangement joins TRBV7-9 to TRBJ1-5; 7 bases line up with TRBD1. The germline V gene has CDR1 SEHNR and CDR2 FQNEAQ (reference sequence). The length of the CDR3 is 14 residues. Trimming took 4 bases from V and 3 from J; bases not matched to a gene: 3. The CDR3 protein is CASSSDRVNQPQHF. Written as DNA, the CDR3 is TGTGCCAGCAGCTCCGACAGGGTCAATCAGCCCCAGCATTTT.

This chain uses TRBV19 with TRBJ2-3; TRBD2 might be the D (5 bases). This CDR3 comprises 12 residues. The V gene lost 6 bases and the J gene lost 5 bases, with 9 bases spanning the gap. Germline lookup yields CDR1 LNHDA and CDR2 SQIVND (reference sequence). In DNA form, the CDR3 reads TGTGCCAGTAGCCCACTAGGAGATACGCAGTATTTT. Residues: CASSPLGDTQYF.

Written as DNA, the CDR3 is TGTGCCAGCAGCTTAGCTTTCCGGGGCCAATACAATGAGCAGTTCTTC. This gives the protein CASSLAFRGQYNEQFF. The chain employs TRBV7-9 and TRBJ2-1; D may correspond to TRBD1 or TRBD2 (5 bases each). Trimming took 0 bases from V and 4 from J, leaving 13 bases between them. The CDR3 sequence is 16 residues long. CDR1 is SEHNR and CDR2 is FQNEAQ in the germline V gene (reference sequence).

A word on this clone: Relative to the germline gene, one junction end is altered; a read error may explain this. V gene TRBV7-9 combines with J gene TRBJ1-1; TRBD1 might be the D (6 bases). The CDR3 runs 9 residues. Germline V gives CDR1 SEHNR, CDR2 FQNEAQ (reference sequence). DNA of the CDR3: TGTGCCAGCAGCTACGGACAGCTGTTT. The encoded protein is CASSYGQLF.

The chain joins TRBV28 to TRBJ1-2; D may be TRBD1 (5 bases). V lost 2 bases and J lost 4, with 14 bases in between. The length of the CDR3 is 15 residues. Germline V lookup: CDR1 MDHEN, CDR2 SYDVKM. The CDR3 coding sequence is TGTGCCAGCAGTTTAACTGGCAGGGCTCCCTATGGCTACACCTTC. Translating gives CASSLTGRAPYGYTF.

The table lists this clone with a few counts. V usage is TRBV19 and J usage is TRBJ1-5; the D gene is possibly TRBD1 (5 bases). Per the germline V gene, CDR1 is LNHDA and CDR2 is SQIVND (reference sequence). This CDR3 spans 12 amino acids. V gave up 9 bases and J gave up 6 bases, with 12 bases separating them. The CDR3 bases are TGTGCCAGCCAACAGGTCCCTCAGCCCCAGCATTTT. Protein: CASQQVPQPQHF.